This TCR beta chain was profiled in a study of shared clonotypes between healthy human individuals. Germline lookup yields CDR1 SNHLY and CDR2 FYNNEI. Trimming at V came to 6 bases and at J to 4 bases, leaving 5 bases not matched to a gene. This CDR3 has 13 amino acids. Each sample came from a Caucasian adult donor living in Nashville, Tennessee. Clones were read by immunoSEQ multiplex PCR, and TCRdb kept only the in-frame ones, dropping some. The sample has some 96,000 clones, 40% to 55% seen once. The chain recombines TRBV2 with TRBJ1-2; 7 nucleotides match TRBD1. The sample consisted of PBMCs. The source is a woman aged 35 to 49 in good health. Some clones in this sample may be carry-over from other donors' samples. The DNA for the CDR3 is TGTGCCAGCAGCGCGGGACAGCGCTATGGCTACACCTTC. It translates to CASSAGQRYGYTF. Full variable domain (outside the CDR3, taken from reference TRBV2 and TRBJ1-2): EPEVTQTPSHQVTQMGQEVILRCVPISNHLYFYWYRQILGQKVEFLVSFYNNEISEKSEIFDDQFSVERPDGSNFTLKIRSTKLEDSAMYFCASSAGQRYGYTFGSGTRLTVV.